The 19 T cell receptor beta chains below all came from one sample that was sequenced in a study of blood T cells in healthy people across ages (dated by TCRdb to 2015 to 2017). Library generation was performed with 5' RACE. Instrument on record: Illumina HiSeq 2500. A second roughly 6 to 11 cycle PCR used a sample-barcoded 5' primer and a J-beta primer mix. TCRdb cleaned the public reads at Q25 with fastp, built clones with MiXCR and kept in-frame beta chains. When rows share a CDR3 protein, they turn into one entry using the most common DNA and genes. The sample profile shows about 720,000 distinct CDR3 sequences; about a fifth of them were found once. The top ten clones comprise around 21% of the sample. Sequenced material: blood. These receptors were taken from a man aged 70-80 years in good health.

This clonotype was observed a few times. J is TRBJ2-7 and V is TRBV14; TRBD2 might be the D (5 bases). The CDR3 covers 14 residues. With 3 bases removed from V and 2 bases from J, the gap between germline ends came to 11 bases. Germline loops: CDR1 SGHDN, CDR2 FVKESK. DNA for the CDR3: TGTGCCAGCAGCCAGGGGAGTGTAACCTACGAGCAGTACTTC. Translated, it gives CASSQGSVTYEQYF.

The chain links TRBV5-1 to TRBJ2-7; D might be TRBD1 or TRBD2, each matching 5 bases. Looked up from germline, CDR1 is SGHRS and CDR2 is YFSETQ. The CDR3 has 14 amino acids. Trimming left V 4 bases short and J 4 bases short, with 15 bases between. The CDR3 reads CASSADWGSYEQYF. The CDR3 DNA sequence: TGCGCCAGCAGCGCGGACTGGGGGAGTTACGAGCAGTACTTC.

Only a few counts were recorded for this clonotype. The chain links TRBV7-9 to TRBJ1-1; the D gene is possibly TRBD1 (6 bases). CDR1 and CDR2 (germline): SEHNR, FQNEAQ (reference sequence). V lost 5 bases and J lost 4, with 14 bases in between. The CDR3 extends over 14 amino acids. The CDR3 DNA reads TGTGCCAGCAGCCAAACAGGGTTGGTCACTGAAGCTTTCTTT. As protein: CASSQTGLVTEAFF.

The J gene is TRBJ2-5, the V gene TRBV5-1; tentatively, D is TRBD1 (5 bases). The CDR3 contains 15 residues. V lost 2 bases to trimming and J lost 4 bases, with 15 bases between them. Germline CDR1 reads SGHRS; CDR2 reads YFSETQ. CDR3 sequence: CASSFVFRQGETQYF. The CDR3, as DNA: TGCGCCAGCAGCTTCGTCTTTAGGCAGGGAGAGACCCAGTACTTC.

The CDR3 reads CSARDDPTGEQYV. The CDR3 DNA reads TGCAGTGCTAGAGACGATCCTACGGGGGAGCAGTACGTC. The chain uses TRBV20-1 and TRBJ2-7, with D possibly TRBD2 on 5 matching bases. Trimming took off 0 bases at V and 7 bases at J, with 13 bases between the two ends. The CDR3 has 13 amino acids. Germline V gene lookup returns CDR1 DFQATT and CDR2 SNEGSKA (reference sequence).

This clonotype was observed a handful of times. The CDR3 DNA reads as TGTGCCAGCAGTTTAGGTTTAGGGGTCTCTAACTATGGCTACACCTTC. Protein: CASSLGLGVSNYGYTF. V usage is TRBV12-3 or TRBV12-4 and J usage is TRBJ1-2; D is possibly TRBD1 (5 bases). The CDR3 sequence is 16 residues long. Trimming left V 1 base short and J 0 bases short, with 12 bases between.

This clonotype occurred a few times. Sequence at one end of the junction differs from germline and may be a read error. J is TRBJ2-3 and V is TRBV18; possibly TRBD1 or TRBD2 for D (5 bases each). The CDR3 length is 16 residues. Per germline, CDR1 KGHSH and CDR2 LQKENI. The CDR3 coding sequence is TGTGCCAGCCCACCAATTGGAGAGGGGAGCACAGATACGCAGTATTTT. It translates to CASPPIGEGSTDTQYF.

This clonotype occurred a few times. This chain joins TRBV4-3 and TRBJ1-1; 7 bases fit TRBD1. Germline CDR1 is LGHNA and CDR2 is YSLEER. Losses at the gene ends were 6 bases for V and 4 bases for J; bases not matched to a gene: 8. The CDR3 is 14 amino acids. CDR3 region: CASRHRQGTTEAFF. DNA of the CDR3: TGCGCCAGCAGACACCGACAGGGAACCACTGAAGCTTTCTTT.

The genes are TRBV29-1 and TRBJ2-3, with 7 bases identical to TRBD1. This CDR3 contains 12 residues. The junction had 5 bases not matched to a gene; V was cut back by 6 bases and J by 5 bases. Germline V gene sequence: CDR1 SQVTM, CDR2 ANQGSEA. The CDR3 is CSVGQVGDTQYF. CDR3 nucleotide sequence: TGCAGCGTCGGACAGGTTGGAGATACGCAGTATTTT.

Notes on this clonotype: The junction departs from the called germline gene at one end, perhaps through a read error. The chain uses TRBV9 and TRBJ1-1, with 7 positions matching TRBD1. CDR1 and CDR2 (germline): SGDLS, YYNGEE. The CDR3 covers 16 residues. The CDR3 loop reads CASSSPGGASDTEAFF. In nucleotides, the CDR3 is TGTGCCAGCAGCTCGCCAGGGGGGGCGTCGGACACTGAGGCTTTCTTT.

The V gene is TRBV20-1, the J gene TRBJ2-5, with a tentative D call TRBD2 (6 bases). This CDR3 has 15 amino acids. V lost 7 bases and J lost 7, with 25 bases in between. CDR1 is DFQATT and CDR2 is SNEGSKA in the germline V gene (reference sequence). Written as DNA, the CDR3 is TGCAGTGTTCCCACAGGCGGGGCAACCCTTGGGACCCAGTACTTC. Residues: CSVPTGGATLGTQYF.

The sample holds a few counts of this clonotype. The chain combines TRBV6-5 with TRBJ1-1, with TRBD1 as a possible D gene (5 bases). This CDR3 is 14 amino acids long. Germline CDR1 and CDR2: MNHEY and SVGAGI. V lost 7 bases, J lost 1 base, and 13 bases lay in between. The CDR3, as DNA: TGTGCCAGCAAGGGGCAAGGGGAGAACACTGAAGCTTTCTTT. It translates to CASKGQGENTEAFF.

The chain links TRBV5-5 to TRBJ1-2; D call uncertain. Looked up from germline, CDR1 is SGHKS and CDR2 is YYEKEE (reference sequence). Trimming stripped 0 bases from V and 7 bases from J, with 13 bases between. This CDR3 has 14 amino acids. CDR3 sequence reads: CASSLDLVMGGYTF. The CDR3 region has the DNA TGTGCCAGCAGCTTGGATCTCGTGATGGGTGGCTACACCTTC.

The CDR3 DNA sequence: TGTGCCAGCAGTTTCCGGACAGGGAGCTATGGCTACACCTTC. This gives the protein CASSFRTGSYGYTF. The J gene is TRBJ1-2, the V gene TRBV6-5; 8 bases map to TRBD1. Trimming removed 4 bases from V and 4 bases from J; junction bases left unmatched: 5. The CDR3 runs 14 residues. Germline V gene lookup returns CDR1 MNHEY and CDR2 SVGAGI.

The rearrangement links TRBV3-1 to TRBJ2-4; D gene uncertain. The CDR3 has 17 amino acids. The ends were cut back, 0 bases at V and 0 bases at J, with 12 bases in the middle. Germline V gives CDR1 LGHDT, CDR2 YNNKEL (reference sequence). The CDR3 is CASSQDPRSLAKNIQYF. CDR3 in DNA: TGTGCCAGCAGCCAAGATCCGAGAAGCCTAGCCAAAAACATTCAGTACTTC.

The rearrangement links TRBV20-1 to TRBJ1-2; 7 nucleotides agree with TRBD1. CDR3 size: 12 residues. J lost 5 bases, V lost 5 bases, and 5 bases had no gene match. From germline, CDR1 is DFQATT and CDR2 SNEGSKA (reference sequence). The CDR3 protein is CSAPGQLYGYTF. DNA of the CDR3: TGCAGTGCTCCGGGACAGCTTTATGGCTACACCTTC.

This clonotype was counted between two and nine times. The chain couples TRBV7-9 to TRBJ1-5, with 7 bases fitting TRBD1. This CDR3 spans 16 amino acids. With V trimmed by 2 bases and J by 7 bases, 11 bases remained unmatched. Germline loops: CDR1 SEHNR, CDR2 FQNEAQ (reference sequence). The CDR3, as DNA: TGTGCCAGCAGCTTATCGACAGGGATGGGGGAACAGCCCCAGCATTTT. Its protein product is CASSLSTGMGEQPQHF.

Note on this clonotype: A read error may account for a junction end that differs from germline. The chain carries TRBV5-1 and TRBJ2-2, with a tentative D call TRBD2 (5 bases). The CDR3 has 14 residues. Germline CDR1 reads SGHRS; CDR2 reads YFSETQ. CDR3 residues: CASSTNLNTGELFF. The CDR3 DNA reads TGCGCCAGCAGCACGAACCTGAACACCGGGGAGTTGTTTTTT.

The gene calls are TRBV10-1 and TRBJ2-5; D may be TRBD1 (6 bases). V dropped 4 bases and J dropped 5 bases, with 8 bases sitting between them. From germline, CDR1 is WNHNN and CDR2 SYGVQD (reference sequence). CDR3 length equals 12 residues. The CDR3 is CASSAGVETQYF. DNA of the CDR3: TGCGCCAGCAGTGCAGGGGTGGAGACCCAGTACTTC.